This T cell receptor beta chain was obtained from a study of read filtering for tumor transcriptome and immune sequencing. Whole-study context: The cohort had roughly 16 men and roughly 13 women aged about 47 to 80, mean approximately 66 years.

Germline CDR1 and CDR2: MNHNS and SASEGT. The CDR3 contains 12 residues. For this clonotype: Its specificity is unknown. One junction end does not reproduce the germline sequence, and a read error may be involved.

From around 0.4 ug of RNA, a library with molecular barcoded alpha/delta and beta/gamma adaptors was made. A single record per CDR3 protein comes from TCRdb applying MiXCR to the reads. This table has 50,000 or so distinct CDR3 sequences, less than 20% appearing once. Study-wide results and limits: IR-seq and RNA-seq agreed better without single-read clonotypes.

The chain couples TRBV6-1 to TRBJ2-5; no definite D call. Sequencing was carried out using a population of CD138-negative cells sorted from bone marrow. The sequence was collected from a donor older than 35 with multiple myeloma. CDR3 bases: TGTGCCAGCAGTGAAGACGGAGAGACCCTGCACTTC. Translated: CASSEDGETLHF.